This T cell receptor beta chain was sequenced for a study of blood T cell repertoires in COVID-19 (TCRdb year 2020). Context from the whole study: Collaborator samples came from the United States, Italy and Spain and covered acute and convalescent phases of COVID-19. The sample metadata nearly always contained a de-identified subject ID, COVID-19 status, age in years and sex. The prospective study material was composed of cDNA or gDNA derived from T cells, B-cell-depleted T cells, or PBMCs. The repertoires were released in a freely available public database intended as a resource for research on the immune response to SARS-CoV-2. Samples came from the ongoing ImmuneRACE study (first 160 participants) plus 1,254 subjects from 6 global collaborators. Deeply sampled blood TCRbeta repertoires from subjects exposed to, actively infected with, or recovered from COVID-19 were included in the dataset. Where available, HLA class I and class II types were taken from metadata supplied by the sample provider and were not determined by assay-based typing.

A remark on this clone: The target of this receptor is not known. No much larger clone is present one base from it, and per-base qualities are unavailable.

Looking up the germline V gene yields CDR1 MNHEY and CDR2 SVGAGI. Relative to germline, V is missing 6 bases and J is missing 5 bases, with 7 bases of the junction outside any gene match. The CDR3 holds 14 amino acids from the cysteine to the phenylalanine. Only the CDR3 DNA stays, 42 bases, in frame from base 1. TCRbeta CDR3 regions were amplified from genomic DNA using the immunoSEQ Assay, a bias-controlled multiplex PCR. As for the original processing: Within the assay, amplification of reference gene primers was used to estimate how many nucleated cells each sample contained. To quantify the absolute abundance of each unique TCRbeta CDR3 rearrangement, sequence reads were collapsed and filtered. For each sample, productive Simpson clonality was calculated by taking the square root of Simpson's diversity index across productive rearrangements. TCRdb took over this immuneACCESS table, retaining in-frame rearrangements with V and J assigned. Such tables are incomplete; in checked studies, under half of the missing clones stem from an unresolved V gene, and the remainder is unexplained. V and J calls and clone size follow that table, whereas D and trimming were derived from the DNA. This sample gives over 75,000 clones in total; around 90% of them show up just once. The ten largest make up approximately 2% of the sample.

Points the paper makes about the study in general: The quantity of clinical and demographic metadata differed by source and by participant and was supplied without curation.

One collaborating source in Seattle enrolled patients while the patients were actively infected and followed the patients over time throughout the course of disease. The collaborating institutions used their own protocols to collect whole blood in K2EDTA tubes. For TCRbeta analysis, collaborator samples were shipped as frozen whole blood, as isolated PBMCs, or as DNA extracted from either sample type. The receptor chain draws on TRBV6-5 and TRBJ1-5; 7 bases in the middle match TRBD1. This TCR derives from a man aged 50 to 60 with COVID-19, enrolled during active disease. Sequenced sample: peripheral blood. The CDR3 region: CASRTGLGHQPQHF. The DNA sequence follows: TGTGCCAGCAGGACAGGGTTGGGGCATCAGCCCCAGCATTTT.